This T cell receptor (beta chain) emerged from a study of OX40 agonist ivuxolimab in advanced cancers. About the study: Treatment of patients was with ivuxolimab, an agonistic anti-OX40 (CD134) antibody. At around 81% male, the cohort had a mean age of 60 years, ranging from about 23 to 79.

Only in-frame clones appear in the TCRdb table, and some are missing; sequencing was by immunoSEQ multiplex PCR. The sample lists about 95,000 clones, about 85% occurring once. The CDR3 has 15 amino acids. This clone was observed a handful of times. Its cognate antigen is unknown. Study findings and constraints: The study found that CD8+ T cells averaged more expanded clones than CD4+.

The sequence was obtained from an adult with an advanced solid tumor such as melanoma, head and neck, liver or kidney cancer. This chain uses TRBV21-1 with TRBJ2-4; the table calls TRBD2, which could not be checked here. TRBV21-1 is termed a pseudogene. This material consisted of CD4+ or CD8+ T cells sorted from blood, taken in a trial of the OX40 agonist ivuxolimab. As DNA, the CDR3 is TGTGCCAGCAGTGAAGCGGGAGGGGCCAAAAACATTCAGTACTTC. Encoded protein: CASSEAGGAKNIQYF.